The 2 T cell receptor beta chains below come from one sample, sequenced in a study of T cell changes during pregnancy in multiple sclerosis. Sequencing used immunoSEQ multiplex PCR; TCRdb keeps in-frame clones, though not all of them. The sample gives 95,000 to 100,000 clones, around 92% of which show up once; around 3.1% is in the top ten. The sequencing used peripheral blood, collected in the second trimester of pregnancy. The origin of the receptors is a female donor with multiple sclerosis, enrolled in a pregnancy study.

The rearrangement joins TRBV11-1 to TRBJ2-2; 7 bases line up with TRBD2. After removal of 0 bases from V and 5 bases from J, the junction contained 0 bases not matched to a gene. The germline CDR1 and CDR2 sequences are SGHAT and FQDESV (reference sequence). The CDR3 length is 14 residues. In nucleotides, the CDR3 is TGTGCCAGCAGCTTAGCTAGCGGGACCGGGGAGCTGTTTTTT. Its protein is CASSLASGTGELFF.

The chain links TRBV5-1 to TRBJ2-6, with 7 nucleotides matching TRBD1. V lost 0 bases and J lost 6; bases outside the gene matches: 3. Germline V gene data show CDR1 as SGHRS and CDR2 as YFSETQ. There are 15 residues in the CDR3. CDR3 in amino acids: CASSLVTGAANVLTF. The CDR3 nucleotides are TGCGCCAGCAGCTTGGTAACAGGGGCGGCCAACGTCCTGACTTTC.